The 12 T cell receptor beta chains below all came from one sample that was sequenced in a study of cytomegalovirus exposure and HLA in healthy donors. PCR was performed using 60 Vbeta and 13 Jbeta primers. Clones were read by immunoSEQ multiplex PCR, and TCRdb kept only the in-frame ones, dropping some. The sample consists of more than 100,000 clones, roughly 80% of them appearing once. The sample was PBMCs. The origin of the receptors is an older woman in good health and CMV-seronegative.

Of note for this clone: The identical CDR3 is also encoded by other nucleotide sequences in the sample. The J gene is TRBJ1-3, the V gene TRBV30; a possible D gene is TRBD1 (6 bases). Germline V gene sequence: CDR1 GTSNPN, CDR2 SVGIG (reference sequence). The CDR3 sequence is 14 residues long. The ends were cut back, 0 bases at V and 2 bases at J, with 8 bases in the middle. Here the CDR3 reads CAWSVSGAGNTIYF. CDR3 nucleotide sequence: TGTGCCTGGAGTGTATCAGGGGCTGGAAACACCATATATTTT. Complete variable domain (other parts from reference TRBV30 and TRBJ1-3): SQTIHQWPATLVQPVGSPLSLECTVEGTSNPNLYWYRQAAGRGLQLLFYSVGIGQISSEVPQNLSASRPQDRQFILSSKKLLLSDSGFYLCAWSVSGAGNTIYFGEGSWLTVV.

The J gene is TRBJ2-6, the V gene TRBV27; TRBD1 aligns across 7 bases. Per the germline V gene, CDR1 is MNHEY and CDR2 is SMNVEV (reference sequence). The ends lost 6 bases at V and 4 bases at J; junction bases unmatched: 9. CDR3 length equals 16 residues. This chain's CDR3 is CASRLEGARGANVLTF. The CDR3 nucleotides read TGTGCCAGCAGACTCGAGGGGGCAAGGGGGGCCAACGTCCTGACTTTC. Combining the CDR3 with reference TRBV27 and TRBJ2-6 gives the whole variable domain EAQVTQNPRYLITVTGKKLTVTCSQNMNHEYMSWYRQDPGLGLRQIYYSMNVEVTDKGDVPEGYKVSRKEKRNFPLILESPSPNQTSLYFCASRLEGARGANVLTFGAGSRLTVL.

V gene TRBV5-1 combines with J gene TRBJ1-5; maybe TRBD1 (6 bases). The CDR3 is 15 residues long. Trimming cost V 0 bases and J 2 bases, with 9 bases left between them. CDR1 is SGHRS, CDR2 YFSETQ, per germline. The CDR3: CASSLVSGGNQPQHF. The CDR3 DNA reads as TGCGCCAGCAGCTTGGTGTCAGGGGGCAATCAGCCCCAGCATTTT.

This clone was picked up one time. The V call is TRBV28, the J call TRBJ1-5, with TRBD1 matching 10 bases. The junction had 10 bases not matched to a gene; V was cut back by 5 bases and J by 6 bases. The CDR3 loop spans 16 amino acids. CDR1 and CDR2 from the germline V gene are MDHEN and SYDVKM. DNA of the CDR3: TGTGCCAGCAGTAAATCGACAGGGGGCATCTTTCAGCCCCAGCATTTT. This translates into CASSKSTGGIFQPQHF. Looking up the rest from reference TRBV28 and TRBJ1-5 gives the full variable domain: DVKVTQSSRYLVKRTGEKVFLECVQDMDHENMFWYRQDPGLGLRLIYFSYDVKMKEKGDIPEGYSVSREKKERFSLILESASTNQTSMYLCASSKSTGGIFQPQHFGDGTRLSIL.

V gene TRBV28 combines with J gene TRBJ1-1; TRBD1 might be the D (6 bases). Looked up from germline, CDR1 is MDHEN and CDR2 is SYDVKM. The CDR3 sequence is 13 residues long. V dropped 3 bases and J dropped 11 bases, with 16 bases sitting between them. The CDR3 DNA follows: TGTGCCAGCAGTTTCCCCGGGAGGCAGGGGGCTTTCTTT. It translates to CASSFPGRQGAFF. The whole variable domain, remainder taken from reference TRBV28 and TRBJ1-1, is DVKVTQSSRYLVKRTGEKVFLECVQDMDHENMFWYRQDPGLGLRLIYFSYDVKMKEKGDIPEGYSVSREKKERFSLILESASTNQTSMYLCASSFPGRQGAFFGQGTRLTVV.

The V gene is TRBV28, the J gene TRBJ2-1, with TRBD1 as a possible D gene (5 bases). Germline V gene data show CDR1 as MDHEN and CDR2 as SYDVKM. The V gene lost 6 bases and the J gene lost 0 bases, with 15 bases spanning the gap. This CDR3 is 16 amino acids long. This chain's CDR3 is CASSPLGPSSYNEQFF. CDR3 bases: TGTGCCAGCAGCCCGCTGGGGCCAAGCTCCTACAATGAGCAGTTCTTC.

This rearrangement joins TRBV7-9 to TRBJ2-7; 7 bases align to TRBD2. Germline CDR1 SEHNR, CDR2 FQNEAQ (reference sequence). With 0 bases clipped from V and 7 bases from J, the junction kept 9 bases outside the gene matches. The CDR3 has 15 amino acids. This CDR3 reads CASSLAASWGGEQYF. The CDR3 DNA follows: TGTGCCAGCAGCTTAGCGGCCTCATGGGGGGGGGAGCAGTACTTC.

This chain joins TRBV9 and TRBJ2-5; D is possibly TRBD2 (6 bases). The length of the CDR3 is 15 residues. The germline V gene has CDR1 SGDLS and CDR2 YYNGEE. V gave up 4 bases and J gave up 4 bases, with 17 bases separating them. The CDR3 protein is CASSPGTLGPETQYF. CDR3 DNA: TGTGCCAGCAGCCCCGGGACTCTAGGACCAGAGACCCAGTACTTC. Full variable domain (rest looked up from reference TRBV9 and TRBJ2-5): DSGVTQTPKHLITATGQRVTLRCSPRSGDLSVYWYQQSLDQGLQFLIQYYNGEERAKGNILERFSAQQFPDLHSELNLSSLELGDSALYFCASSPGTLGPETQYFGPGTRLLVL.

This clone has only one observation. The J gene is TRBJ1-1, the V gene TRBV15, with no clear D. The CDR3 consists of 14 residues. V lost 0 bases, J lost 7 bases, and 12 bases lay in between. CDR1 LNHNV and CDR2 YYDKDF come from the germline V gene (reference sequence). Here the CDR3 reads CATSRDRRGIEAFF. The CDR3, as DNA: TGTGCCACCAGCAGAGATCGGCGGGGAATTGAAGCTTTCTTT.

This clone was observed a handful of times. The rearrangement joins TRBV5-1 to TRBJ2-5; a possible D gene is TRBD2 (6 bases). The CDR3 has 15 residues. Germline CDR1 is SGHRS and CDR2 is YFSETQ. The V end lost 4 bases, the J end lost 3 bases, and 16 bases lay between the germline ends. In DNA, the CDR3 is TGCGCCAGCAGCCCCGGAGGGAGGATTAAAGAGACCCAGTACTTC. It codes for CASSPGGRIKETQYF.

The chain recombines TRBV7-6 with TRBJ1-5, with TRBD1 matching 7 bases. V dropped 5 bases and J dropped 5; count of bases not matched to a gene: 9. CDR3 length equals 15 residues. Germline V CDR1 and CDR2: SGHVS, FNYEAQ. The CDR3 DNA reads TGTGCCAGCAGCCCAACAGGGGAGATGGATCAGCCCCAGCATTTT. It yields the protein CASSPTGEMDQPQHF.

The chain combines TRBV7-9 with TRBJ2-1, with 10 bases lining up with TRBD2. The length of the CDR3 is 14 residues. The germline gives CDR1 SEHNR, CDR2 FQNEAQ (reference sequence). V gave up 3 bases and J gave up 6 bases; unmatched junction bases: 2. DNA of the CDR3: TGTGCCAGCAGCTTTAGGACTAGCGGCAATGAGCAGTTCTTC. This encodes CASSFRTSGNEQFF.